The 30 T cell receptor beta chains below all came from one sample that was sequenced in a study of shared clonotypes between healthy human individuals. Sequencing was performed with immunoSEQ multiplex PCR; in TCRdb, only in-frame clones are kept and a portion is missing. The repertoire holds fewer than 650,000 clones, with 70% to 80% as singletons. Material: PBMCs. All receptors come from a middle-aged woman in good health. Some clones in this sample may be carry-over from other donors' samples.

This chain links TRBV4-2 with TRBJ2-1, with 8 bases identical to TRBD2. Germline V gene lookup returns CDR1 LGHNA and CDR2 YNFKEQ. This CDR3 region has 15 residues. Germline trimming cut 0 bases from V and 8 bases from J; bases unmatched to any gene: 6. DNA for the CDR3: TGTGCCAGCAGCCAAGAGGCGGGAGGCGGGTATGAGCAGTTCTTC. This encodes CASSQEAGGGYEQFF.

The rearrangement links TRBV27 to TRBJ1-1; D unresolved. Germline lookup yields CDR1 MNHEY and CDR2 SMNVEV (reference sequence). The CDR3 length is 16 residues. The germline V and J ends were trimmed by 1 base and 6 bases, with 18 bases remaining between them. This chain's CDR3 is CASSLFWTALKAEAFF. The CDR3 DNA is TGTGCCAGCAGTTTATTTTGGACGGCCTTGAAGGCTGAAGCTTTCTTT.

V and J are TRBV11-2 and TRBJ2-5; D not certain. The V and J ends lost 5 bases and 0 bases respectively, with 10 bases between them. Per germline, CDR1 SGHAT and CDR2 FQNNGV. The CDR3 is 14 amino acids. The CDR3 bases are TGTGCCAGCAGCCTCCGGTCGTACCAAGAGACCCAGTACTTC. Translating gives CASSLRSYQETQYF.

Many counts were recorded for this clone. CDR3 residues: CASSLDGGELFF. The CDR3 DNA sequence: TGTGCCAGCAGCTTGGACGGGGGGGAGCTGTTTTTT. The chain couples TRBV5-8 to TRBJ2-2; no reliable D call. The CDR3 has 12 amino acids. Germline V gene sequence: CDR1 SGHTS, CDR2 YDEGEE. With 0 bases removed from V and 8 bases from J, the gap between germline ends came to 5 bases.

The CDR3 here is CASSLVQGSYQPQHF. CDR3 sequence (DNA): TGTGCCAGCAGCTTAGTACAGGGATCGTATCAGCCCCAGCATTTT. V is TRBV7-2 and J is TRBJ1-5; the D gene is possibly TRBD1 (6 bases). This CDR3 region has 15 residues. Deletions cut 1 base from V and 5 bases from J, with 12 bases between. CDR1 is SGHTA, CDR2 FQGNSA, per germline. The full variable domain, with the rest looked up from reference TRBV7-2 and TRBJ1-5, is GAGVSQSPSNKVTEKGKDVELRCDPISGHTALYWYRQSLGQGLEFLIYFQGNSAPDKSGLPSDRFSAERTGGSVSTLTIQRTQQEDSAVYLCASSLVQGSYQPQHFGDGTRLSIL.

CDR3 sequence reads: CASRGGASTDTQYF. The CDR3 nucleotides read TGTGCCAGCAGAGGGGGGGCTAGCACAGATACGCAGTATTTT. The chain uses TRBV7-3 and TRBJ2-3; D might be TRBD2 (7 bases). Trimming left V 6 bases short and J 0 bases short, with 10 bases between. The V gene's germline CDR1 is SGHTA and CDR2 FQGTGA. The CDR3 spans 14 residues.

The chain has TRBV7-8 and TRBJ1-3, with TRBD1 matching over 7 bases. The CDR3 runs 15 residues. Germline CDR1 and CDR2: SGHVS and FQNEAQ. J lost 7 bases, V lost 4 bases, and 10 bases had no gene match. The CDR3 DNA sequence: TGTGCCAGCAGCTACCCAACCGGGACAGATAACACCATATATTTT. Encoded protein: CASSYPTGTDNTIYF.

V gene TRBV6-4 combines with J gene TRBJ2-3, with D possibly matching TRBD2 (6 bases). The CDR3 covers 16 residues. V dropped 2 bases and J dropped 0 bases, with 12 bases sitting between them. The germline gives CDR1 MRHNA, CDR2 SNTAGT. CDR3: CASSDTAGSSTDTQYF. The CDR3 bases are TGTGCCAGCAGTGACACGGCGGGGAGTAGCACAGATACGCAGTATTTT.

This clone was counted a few times. The chain uses TRBV7-3 and TRBJ2-3; 9 bases are shared with TRBD1. This CDR3 is built from 16 residues. V lost 5 bases to trimming and J lost 6 bases; unmatched junction nucleotides: 12. The germline V gene encodes CDR1 SGHTA and CDR2 FQGTGA. The CDR3 spells CASSPRPDRGIDTQYF. CDR3 sequence (DNA): TGTGCCAGCAGCCCCCGGCCGGACAGGGGTATTGATACGCAGTATTTT.

J is TRBJ2-6 and V is TRBV6-5; no definite D call. Trimming shortened V by 1 base and J by 0 bases, and 7 bases separated the two germline ends. Germline values: CDR1 MNHEY, CDR2 SVGAGI. The CDR3 length is 16 residues. The DNA of the CDR3 is TGTGCCAGCAGTTACTTGCGGCCCTCTGGGGCCAACGTCCTGACTTTC. This encodes CASSYLRPSGANVLTF.

The V and J genes are TRBV21-1 and TRBJ1-5; the table gives TRBD1 as D, unverified against the DNA. TRBV21-1 is noted as a pseudogene. The CDR3 has 16 amino acids. The CDR3 protein is CASSTGADRGNQPQHF. The CDR3 region has the DNA TGTGCCAGCAGCACTGGGGCTGACAGGGGGAATCAGCCCCAGCATTTT.

The chain carries TRBV18 and TRBJ2-1; D remains ambiguous. The V gene's germline CDR1 is KGHSH and CDR2 LQKENI. V dropped 0 bases and J dropped 6 bases, with 9 bases sitting between them. The CDR3 runs to 14 residues. This chain's CDR3 is CASSPPTPPNEQFF. CDR3 nucleotides: TGTGCCAGCTCACCACCGACACCCCCCAATGAGCAGTTCTTC. Supplemented by reference TRBV18 and TRBJ2-1, the full variable domain reads NAGVMQNPRHLVRRRGQEARLRCSPMKGHSHVYWYRQLPEEGLKFMVYLQKENIIDESGMPKERFSAEFPKEGPSILRIQQVVRGDSAAYFCASSPPTPPNEQFFGPGTRLTVL.

This clone appeared many times. The CDR3 protein is CASSDTTSGTYNEQFF. In DNA form, the CDR3 reads TGTGCCAGCAGTGACACGACCTCCGGAACCTACAATGAGCAGTTCTTC. The rearrangement joins TRBV6-4 to TRBJ2-1; D is ambiguous. The CDR3 is 16 residues long. The V end lost 2 bases, the J end lost 2 bases, and 13 bases lay between the germline ends. Looked up from germline, CDR1 is MRHNA and CDR2 is SNTAGT.

The genes are TRBV27 and TRBJ2-1; 9 bases match TRBD2. This CDR3 has 13 amino acids. The ends lost 5 bases at V and 10 bases at J; junction bases unmatched: 6. Germline CDR1 and CDR2: MNHEY and SMNVEV (reference sequence). The CDR3 sequence is CASSGLARGEQFF. The CDR3 DNA sequence: TGTGCCAGCAGTGGACTAGCGAGGGGGGAGCAGTTCTTC.

V gene TRBV5-4 combines with J gene TRBJ1-4; 10 bases agree with TRBD1. CDR3 size: 14 residues. V lost 4 bases to trimming and J lost 7 bases; unmatched junction nucleotides: 4. Germline V gene lookup returns CDR1 SGHNT and CDR2 YYREEE (reference sequence). The CDR3 region has the DNA TGTGCCAGCAGCATCCGGGACAGGGGTGAAAAACTGTTTTTT. Translation: CASSIRDRGEKLFF.

The genes are TRBV28 and TRBJ2-2; no clear D. With 4 bases removed from V and 9 bases from J, the gap between germline ends came to 9 bases. The CDR3 has 12 amino acids. The germline CDR1 and CDR2 sequences are MDHEN and SYDVKM. CDR3 bases: TGTGCCAGCAGTTCTCGGGTCCGGGAGCTGTTTTTT. It specifies CASSSRVRELFF.

The V call is TRBV5-8, the J call TRBJ2-6, with a tentative D call TRBD1 (5 bases). Germline CDR1 and CDR2: SGHTS and YDEGEE. V was trimmed by 1 base and J by 2 bases, leaving 13 bases between them. The CDR3 covers 17 residues. DNA for the CDR3: TGTGCCAGCAGCTTGAGGAAAGGGGCGGCTGGGGCCAACGTCCTGACTTTC. It encodes CASSLRKGAAGANVLTF. The variable domain in full, completed from reference TRBV5-8 and TRBJ2-6, reads EAGVTQSPTHLIKTRGQQATLRCSPISGHTSVYWYQQALGLGLQFLLWYDEGEERNRGNFPPRFSGRQFPNYSSELNVNALELEDSALYLCASSLRKGAAGANVLTFGAGSRLTVL.

About this clone itself: A read error may be the cause here, since a much bigger clone is one base away. CDR3 sequence reads: CASSGTGNYEQYF. CDR3 nucleotide sequence: TGTGCCAGCAGCGGGACAGGGAACTACGAGCAGTACTTC. The chain combines TRBV28 with TRBJ2-7, with 9 nucleotides matching TRBD1. Looked up from germline, CDR1 is MDHEN and CDR2 is SYDVKM. With 6 bases clipped from V and 3 bases from J, the junction kept 3 bases outside the gene matches. CDR3 length: 13 amino acids.

The gene calls are TRBV5-1 and TRBJ2-5; D tentatively fits TRBD1 or TRBD2 (5 bases each). This CDR3 has 14 residues. Trimming took off 2 bases at V and 4 bases at J, with 12 bases between the two ends. Germline lookup yields CDR1 SGHRS and CDR2 YFSETQ. CDR3 nucleotide sequence: TGCGCCAGCAGCTTACTAGGGACCGTAGAGACCCAGTACTTC. Its protein product is CASSLLGTVETQYF. The variable domain in full, with the rest retrieved from reference TRBV5-1 and TRBJ2-5, is KAGVTQTPRYLIKTRGQQVTLSCSPISGHRSVSWYQQTPGQGLQFLFEYFSETQRNKGNFPGRFSGRQFSNSRSEMNVSTLELGDSALYLCASSLLGTVETQYFGPGTRLLVL.

V gene TRBV6-5 combines with J gene TRBJ2-5, with no clear D. Between the trimmed V and J ends, which lost 6 bases and 5 bases, there was a span of 16 bases. Germline CDR1 is MNHEY and CDR2 is SVGAGI. This CDR3 is built from 14 residues. The CDR3 nucleotides read TGTGCCAGCAGCTCCTCGACCCGAGCGGAGACCCAGTACTTC. Protein sequence: CASSSSTRAETQYF.

This clone has ten or more counts. Other DNA sequences in the sample encode the same CDR3. The rearrangement uses TRBV2 and TRBJ2-1; D ambiguous. CDR3 size: 13 residues. Germline CDR1 is SNHLY and CDR2 is FYNNEI. V lost 3 bases, J lost 1 base, and 4 bases lay in between. As DNA, the CDR3 is TGTGCCAGCAGTGAGGGATCCTACAATGAGCAGTTCTTC. Protein sequence: CASSEGSYNEQFF. Drawing the rest from reference TRBV2 and TRBJ2-1, the complete variable domain is EPEVTQTPSHQVTQMGQEVILRCVPISNHLYFYWYRQILGQKVEFLVSFYNNEISEKSEIFDDQFSVERPDGSNFTLKIRSTKLEDSAMYFCASSEGSYNEQFFGPGTRLTVL.

The chain has TRBV5-1 and TRBJ2-2; 8 bases are a match to TRBD1. The germline gives CDR1 SGHRS, CDR2 YFSETQ. There are 16 residues in the CDR3. Germline trimming cut 3 bases from V and 3 bases from J; bases unmatched to any gene: 7. DNA of the CDR3: TGCGCCAGCAGCTCACAGGGGGTTGCTGACACCGGGGAGCTGTTTTTT. Amino acids: CASSSQGVADTGELFF.

The V gene is TRBV7-8, the J gene TRBJ2-7; TRBD2 agrees at 9 bases. Germline CDR1 is SGHVS and CDR2 is FQNEAQ. The V gene end was trimmed by 3 bases and the J gene end by 0 bases; junction bases not matched to a gene: 15. The length of the CDR3 is 19 residues. This chain's CDR3 is CASSFSRLAGIANSYEQYF. The CDR3 nucleotides are TGTGCCAGCAGCTTCTCGCGCCTAGCGGGGATCGCAAACTCCTACGAGCAGTACTTC. Full variable domain (rest looked up from reference TRBV7-8 and TRBJ2-7): GAGVSQSPRYKVAKRGQDVALRCDPISGHVSLFWYQQALGQGPEFLTYFQNEAQLDKSGLPSDRFFAERPEGSVSTLKIQRTQQEDSAVYLCASSFSRLAGIANSYEQYFGPGTRLTVT.

The chain combines TRBV5-1 with TRBJ1-3; 8 nucleotides match TRBD1. After removal of 4 bases from V and 5 bases from J, the junction contained 8 bases not matched to a gene. CDR3 length: 15 residues. Germline V CDR1 and CDR2: SGHRS, YFSETQ. The CDR3 DNA is TGCGCCAGCAGCCCATGGACAGGGAATCGAAACACCATATATTTT. Protein product: CASSPWTGNRNTIYF.

A few counts support this clone. J is TRBJ2-3 and V is TRBV11-3; D remains unclear. Looked up from germline, CDR1 is SGHNT and CDR2 is YENEEA. Trimming removed 5 bases from V and 8 bases from J, with 11 bases in between. This CDR3 comprises 12 residues. The CDR3 nucleotides read TGTGCCAGCAGCCGCGAGTTGGGTACGCAGTATTTT. It translates to CASSRELGTQYF.

The genes are TRBV4-2 and TRBJ1-1; 10 positions match TRBD1. V gave up 5 bases and J gave up 5 bases; unmatched junction bases: 5. This CDR3 contains 14 residues. CDR1 and CDR2 from the germline V gene are LGHNA and YNFKEQ. The CDR3: CASSSWDRGTEAFF. CDR3 sequence (DNA): TGTGCCAGCAGCTCATGGGACAGGGGAACTGAAGCTTTCTTT.

On this clone: Other DNA sequences in the same sample also yield this CDR3. The rearrangement joins TRBV11-2 to TRBJ2-1; 7 nucleotides agree with TRBD1. Unmatched junction bases numbered 6, after V lost 4 bases and J lost 0 bases. There are 16 residues in the CDR3. Looked up from germline, CDR1 is SGHAT and CDR2 is FQNNGV. The CDR3 DNA follows: TGTGCCAGCAGCTCACGGACAGGCAGCTCCTACAATGAGCAGTTCTTC. Translation gives CASSSRTGSSYNEQFF.

The V gene is TRBV5-1, the J gene TRBJ2-3; D gene ambiguous. The CDR3 loop spans 14 amino acids. The V and J ends lost 0 bases and 5 bases respectively, with 10 bases between them. Germline CDR1 SGHRS, CDR2 YFSETQ. CDR3: CASSLARDVDTQYF. Written as DNA, the CDR3 is TGCGCCAGCAGCTTGGCCAGAGATGTAGATACGCAGTATTTT.

The rearrangement links TRBV28 to TRBJ2-3; D is uncertain. Germline CDR1 MDHEN, CDR2 SYDVKM. The V end was cut by 5 bases, the J end by 5 bases, with 14 bases between. The CDR3 is made up of 14 amino acids. CDR3 sequence (DNA): TGTGCCAGCAGTACGCGACGAGACGGAGATACGCAGTATTTT. It specifies CASSTRRDGDTQYF.

The rearrangement joins TRBV19 to TRBJ2-7; possibly TRBD2 for D (7 bases). CDR1 is LNHDA and CDR2 is SQIVND in the germline V gene (reference sequence). The CDR3 extends over 11 amino acids. V was trimmed by 11 bases and J by 5 bases, leaving 13 bases between them. The CDR3 spells CAGGGRDEQYF. CDR3 DNA: TGTGCCGGGGGGGGCAGGGACGAGCAGTACTTC.